Reported below is one T cell receptor beta chain. These data originate in a study of blood T cell repertoires in COVID-19. Study-wide background: COVID-19 samples, acute and convalescent, were from the United States, Italy and Spain. Sources were T cells, B-cell-depleted T cells, or PBMCs; the material itself was cDNA or gDNA.

Trimming shortened V by 3 bases and J by 4 bases, and 12 bases separated the two germline ends. Germline CDR1 LNHDA, CDR2 SQIVND (reference sequence). The CDR3 is 15 amino acids. Clones were read by immunoSEQ multiplex PCR, and TCRdb kept only the in-frame ones, dropping some. The table includes 26,000 or so clones, approximately 66% detected once. What was sequenced was peripheral blood. The chain links TRBV19 to TRBJ1-4; no reliable D call. The clonotype comes from a man aged 60 to 69 with active or convalescent COVID-19. The CDR3 sequence: CASSIGRLRNEKLFF. As DNA, the CDR3 is TGTGCCAGTAGTATTGGTCGACTCCGTAATGAAAAACTGTTTTTT.